This TCR beta chain was documented in a study of blood T cell repertoires in COVID-19. The wider study: PBMCs, B-cell-depleted T cells, or T cells provided the cDNA or gDNA that made up the material.

Germline-derived CDR1 and CDR2 are GTSNPN and SVGIG (reference sequence). V gave up 3 bases and J gave up 5 bases; unmatched junction bases: 2. The CDR3 loop spans 13 amino acids. Participants' own reports of clinical history determined their cohort assignment. Some clones are missing from TCRdb's copy, which holds only in-frame ones; the method was immunoSEQ multiplex PCR. The data show 250,000 to 300,000 clones, with just over 90% seen just once and about 2% held by the top ten. The sequenced sample consisted of PBMCs or T cells enriched from blood (not recorded which). The chain couples TRBV30 to TRBJ2-1; 9 bases fit TRBD2. The source of this sequence is a woman in her 40s with acute COVID-19. In DNA, the CDR3 is TGTGCCTGGAGCCTAGCGGGACACAATGAGCAGTTCTTC. Translation: CAWSLAGHNEQFF.